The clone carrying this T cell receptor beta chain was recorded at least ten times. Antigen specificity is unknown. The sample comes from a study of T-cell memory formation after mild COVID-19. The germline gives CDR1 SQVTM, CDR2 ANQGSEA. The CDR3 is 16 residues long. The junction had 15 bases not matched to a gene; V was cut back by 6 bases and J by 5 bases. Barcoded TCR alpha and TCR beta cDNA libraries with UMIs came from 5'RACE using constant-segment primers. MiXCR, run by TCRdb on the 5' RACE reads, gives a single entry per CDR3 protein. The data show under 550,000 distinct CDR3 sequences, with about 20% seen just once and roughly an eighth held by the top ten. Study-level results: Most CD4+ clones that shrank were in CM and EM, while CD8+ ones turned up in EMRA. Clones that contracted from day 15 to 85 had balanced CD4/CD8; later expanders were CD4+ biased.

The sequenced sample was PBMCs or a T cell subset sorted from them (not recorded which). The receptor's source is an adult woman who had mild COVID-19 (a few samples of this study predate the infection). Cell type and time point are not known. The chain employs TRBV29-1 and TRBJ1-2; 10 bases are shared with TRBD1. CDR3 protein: CSVSGGRDRGLYGYTF. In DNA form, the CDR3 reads TGCAGCGTGAGCGGGGGCCGGGACAGGGGTTTGTATGGCTACACCTTC.